Each of the 21 T cell receptor beta chains below was sequenced from the same sample in a study of blood T cell repertoires in COVID-19. Here immunoSEQ multiplex PCR was the method, and the copy in TCRdb shows in-frame clones only, minus some. Of about 140,000 clones listed, about 80% are singletons. Sequenced input: peripheral blood. These receptors were obtained from a human donor in a cohort sampled during active COVID-19.

A word on this clone: Distinct nucleotide sequences in the sample also encode this CDR3. The chain combines TRBV27 with TRBJ2-3; D not certain. V lost 5 bases and J lost 0, with 3 bases in between. The CDR3 consists of 12 residues. Germline CDR1 and CDR2: MNHEY and SMNVEV (reference sequence). CDR3 sequence: CASSPSTDTQYF. In DNA form, the CDR3 reads TGTGCCAGCAGTCCTAGCACAGATACGCAGTATTTT.

This chain uses TRBV9 with TRBJ2-1, with 10 bases that match TRBD2. Germline CDR1 is SGDLS and CDR2 is YYNGEE. With 3 bases clipped from V and 3 bases from J, the junction kept 3 bases outside the gene matches. The CDR3 extends over 15 amino acids. The CDR3, as DNA: TGTGCCAGCAGCGCAGCGGGGGGGGGCTACAATGAGCAGTTCTTC. Protein: CASSAAGGGYNEQFF.

This clone appeared once. The rearrangement uses TRBV10-1 and TRBJ2-5; D might be TRBD2 (5 bases). CDR3 length equals 16 residues. The germline V gene has CDR1 WNHNN and CDR2 SYGVQD (reference sequence). V lost 3 bases to trimming and J lost 1 base, with 15 bases between them. The CDR3: CASSERGKGPQETQYF. CDR3 coding DNA: TGCGCCAGCAGTGAAAGAGGGAAGGGTCCCCAAGAGACCCAGTACTTC.

V usage is TRBV6-6 and J usage is TRBJ1-1, with D perhaps TRBD1 (5 bases). This CDR3 comprises 15 residues. Germline values: CDR1 MNHNY, CDR2 SVGAGI (reference sequence). Between the trimmed V and J ends, which lost 6 bases and 1 base, there was a span of 15 bases. This CDR3 is CASSYGTGKNTEAFF. For the CDR3, the DNA is TGTGCCAGCAGCTACGGCACAGGAAAGAACACTGAAGCTTTCTTT.

The chain couples TRBV29-1 to TRBJ2-7; D gene unclear. Germline-derived CDR1 and CDR2 are SQVTM and ANQGSEA. The CDR3 consists of 11 residues. Trimming shortened V by 8 bases and J by 0 bases, and 8 bases separated the two germline ends. The CDR3 reads CSYSFSYEQYF. The CDR3 DNA sequence: TGCAGCTACTCCTTCTCCTACGAGCAGTACTTC.

The chain uses TRBV19 and TRBJ1-4; D is undetermined. V was trimmed by 0 bases and J by 4 bases, leaving 6 bases between them. CDR1 LNHDA and CDR2 SQIVND come from the germline V gene (reference sequence). CDR3 length equals 14 residues. CDR3 amino acids: CASSIDASNEKLFF. CDR3 in DNA: TGTGCCAGTAGTATAGATGCGAGTAATGAAAAACTGTTTTTT.

The CDR3 sequence is CASSPGTKGSNQPQHF. The DNA of the CDR3 is TGTGCCAGCAGCCCCGGGACAAAGGGAAGCAATCAGCCCCAGCATTTT. The chain uses TRBV5-8 and TRBJ1-5; TRBD1 might be the D (6 bases). This CDR3 has 16 residues. V was cut by 4 bases and J by 1 base, with 15 bases left in between. Germline CDR1 and CDR2: SGHTS and YDEGEE.

The chain joins TRBV7-3 to TRBJ1-4; unclear D gene. The V end was cut by 1 base, the J end by 0 bases, with 9 bases between. The germline CDR1 and CDR2 sequences are SGHTA and FQGTGA. The CDR3 has 16 residues. CDR3 DNA: TGTGCCAGCAGCTTAAACGCCCCAGCAACTAATGAAAAACTGTTTTTT. Translation: CASSLNAPATNEKLFF.

This clone appeared once. The chain uses TRBV19 and TRBJ1-1, with D possibly being TRBD1 (5 bases). The CDR3 sequence is 14 residues long. The ends were cut back, 3 bases at V and 5 bases at J, with 13 bases in the middle. Germline loops: CDR1 LNHDA, CDR2 SQIVND (reference sequence). CDR3 sequence (DNA): TGTGCCAGTAGTATTATAAGGGGTGGGACTGAAGCTTTCTTT. Its translation is CASSIIRGGTEAFF.

This clone was seen once. The J gene is TRBJ2-3, the V gene TRBV7-9; 10 bases match TRBD2. Germline values: CDR1 SEHNR, CDR2 FQNEAQ (reference sequence). V shed 3 bases, J shed 1 base, and the junction held 4 bases outside the gene matches. This CDR3 is 16 amino acids long. The CDR3 DNA is TGTGCCAGCAGCTTTCCAAGCGGGGGGGGCACAGATACGCAGTATTTT. This encodes CASSFPSGGGTDTQYF.

In this sample, this clone turned up a few times. The J gene is TRBJ2-7, the V gene TRBV6-5, with 8 bases that match TRBD2. CDR3 length: 15 amino acids. Germline lookup yields CDR1 MNHEY and CDR2 SVGAGI. With V trimmed by 8 bases and J by 0 bases, 9 bases remained unmatched. The CDR3 protein is CASWRGDTDSYEQYF. The CDR3 nucleotides are TGTGCCAGCTGGCGGGGGGACACCGACTCCTACGAGCAGTACTTC.

This chain joins TRBV7-2 and TRBJ1-5; D gene unclear. The CDR3 has 12 amino acids. Trimming stripped 1 base from V and 7 bases from J, with 5 bases between. The germline CDR1 and CDR2 sequences are SGHTA and FQGNSA. This CDR3 reads CASSLGRQPQHF. The CDR3 DNA sequence: TGTGCCAGCAGCTTAGGCAGGCAGCCCCAGCATTTT.

The V call is TRBV23-1, the J call TRBJ1-1; TRBD1 is a possible D gene (5 bases). TRBV23-1 is an open reading frame whose function is uncertain. V lost 8 bases, J lost 4 bases, and 20 bases lay in between. The CDR3 is 15 amino acids. The CDR3 region has the DNA TGCGCCAGCGGGGATTCCAGGGTCATGACCACTGAAGCTTTCTTT. Its translation is CASGDSRVMTTEAFF.

The chain joins TRBV5-1 to TRBJ2-2, with 7 nucleotides matching TRBD1. The CDR3 loop spans 17 amino acids. Germline V gives CDR1 SGHRS, CDR2 YFSETQ. With 2 bases clipped from V and 4 bases from J, the junction kept 11 bases outside the gene matches. CDR3 residues: CASSFGSRGLVTGELFF. The CDR3 nucleotides read TGCGCCAGCAGCTTTGGATCGAGGGGGCTGGTCACCGGGGAGCTGTTTTTT.

The rearrangement joins TRBV11-2 to TRBJ1-2; no reliable D call. Germline V gene sequence: CDR1 SGHAT, CDR2 FQNNGV. V was shortened by 0 bases and J by 4 bases, with 9 bases between the two germline ends. CDR3 length: 14 amino acids. The CDR3 coding sequence is TGTGCCAGCAGCTTAGAGTCAGGCTTCTATGGCTACACCTTC. Encoded protein: CASSLESGFYGYTF.

The chain employs TRBV3-1 (or the pseudogene TRBV3-2) and TRBJ2-7, with D possibly matching TRBD2 (5 bases). The CDR3 consists of 13 residues. The V end was cut by 4 bases, the J end by 7 bases, with 14 bases between. The germline V gene encodes CDR1 LGHDT and CDR2 YNNKEL (reference sequence). Here the CDR3 reads CASSPPHPGEQYF. The CDR3 bases are TGTGCCAGCAGCCCCCCGCACCCGGGGGAGCAGTACTTC.

J is TRBJ2-1 and V is TRBV3-1 (or the pseudogene TRBV3-2), with 9 bases identical to TRBD2. Germline V CDR1 and CDR2: LGHDT, YNNKEL (reference sequence). The CDR3 runs 15 residues. With 5 bases clipped from V and 0 bases from J, the junction kept 2 bases outside the gene matches. For the CDR3, the DNA is TGTGCCAGCAGCTTTAGCGGGAGCTCCTACAATGAGCAGTTCTTC. The encoded protein is CASSFSGSSYNEQFF.

The sample holds one count of this clone. This chain links TRBV2 with TRBJ1-3, with 7 nucleotides matching TRBD1. This CDR3 has 16 residues. The V gene's germline CDR1 is SNHLY and CDR2 FYNNEI. Trimming at V came to 6 bases and at J to 8 bases, leaving 16 bases not matched to a gene. The DNA for the CDR3 is TGTGCCAGCAGAACCTACGACAGGGAAAAGGCGGACACCATATATTTT. Translating gives CASRTYDREKADTIYF.

A note on this clone: At one end, the junction sequence differs from germline, possibly due to a read error. The genes are TRBV7-2 and TRBJ2-1; D might be TRBD1 (5 bases). The CDR3 covers 13 residues. CDR1 and CDR2 (germline): SGHTA, FQGNSA. Here the CDR3 DNA reads TGTGCCAGCGGCTTAGGCAGGGTGAGCGAGCAGTTCTTC. Protein product: CASGLGRVSEQFF.

Details on this clone: Other nucleotide sequences in the sample specify the same CDR3. The rearrangement joins TRBV9 to TRBJ2-5, with 9 bases lining up with TRBD2. V lost 0 bases, J lost 2 bases, and 2 bases stayed unmatched. This CDR3 region has 15 residues. CDR1 and CDR2 from the germline V gene are SGDLS and YYNGEE. CDR3 protein: CASSVVAGGQETQYF. The CDR3 DNA follows: TGTGCCAGCAGCGTAGTCGCGGGGGGGCAAGAGACCCAGTACTTC.

The chain carries TRBV6-5 and TRBJ1-5; D unresolved. The CDR3 is 13 amino acids. Germline-derived CDR1 and CDR2 are MNHEY and SVGAGI. Between the trimmed V and J ends, which lost 3 bases and 7 bases, there was a span of 10 bases. The CDR3 DNA is TGTGCCAGCAGTTATTCAGGTGAGCAGCCCCAGCATTTT. Its translation is CASSYSGEQPQHF.